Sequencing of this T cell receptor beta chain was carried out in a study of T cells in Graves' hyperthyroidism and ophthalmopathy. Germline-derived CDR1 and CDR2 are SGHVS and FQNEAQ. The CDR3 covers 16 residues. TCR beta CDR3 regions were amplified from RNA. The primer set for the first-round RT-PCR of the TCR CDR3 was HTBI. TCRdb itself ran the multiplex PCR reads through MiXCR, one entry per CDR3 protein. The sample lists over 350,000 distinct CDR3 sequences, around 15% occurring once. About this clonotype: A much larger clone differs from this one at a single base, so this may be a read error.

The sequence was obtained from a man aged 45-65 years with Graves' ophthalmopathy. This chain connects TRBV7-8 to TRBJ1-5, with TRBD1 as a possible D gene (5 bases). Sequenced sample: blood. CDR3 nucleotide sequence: TGTGCCAACAGCTGGTCGGGGGAAGGGGAAAATCAGCCCCAGCATTTT. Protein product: CANSWSGEGENQPQHF.